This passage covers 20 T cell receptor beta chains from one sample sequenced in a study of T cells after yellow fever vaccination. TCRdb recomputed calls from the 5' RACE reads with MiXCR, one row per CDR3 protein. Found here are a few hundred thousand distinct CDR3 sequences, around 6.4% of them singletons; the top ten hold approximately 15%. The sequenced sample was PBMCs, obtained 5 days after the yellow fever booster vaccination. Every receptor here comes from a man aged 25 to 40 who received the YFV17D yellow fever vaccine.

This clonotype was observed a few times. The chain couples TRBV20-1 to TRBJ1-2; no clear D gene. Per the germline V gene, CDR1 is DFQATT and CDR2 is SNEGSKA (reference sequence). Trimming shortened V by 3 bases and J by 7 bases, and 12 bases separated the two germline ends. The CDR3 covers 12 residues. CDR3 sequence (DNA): TGCAGTGCTAGGAGGTCGGGCGGTGGCTACACCTTC. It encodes CSARRSGGGYTF.

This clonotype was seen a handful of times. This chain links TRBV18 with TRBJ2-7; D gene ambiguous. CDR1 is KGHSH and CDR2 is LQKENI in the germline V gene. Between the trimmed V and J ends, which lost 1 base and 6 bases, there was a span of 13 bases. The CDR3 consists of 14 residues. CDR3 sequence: CASSPQQESGEQYF. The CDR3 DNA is TGTGCCAGCTCACCACAGCAGGAGTCGGGCGAGCAGTACTTC.

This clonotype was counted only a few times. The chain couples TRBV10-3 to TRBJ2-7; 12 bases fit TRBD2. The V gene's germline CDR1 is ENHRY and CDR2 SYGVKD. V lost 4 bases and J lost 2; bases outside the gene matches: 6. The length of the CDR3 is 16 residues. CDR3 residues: CAISGLAGDGAYEQYF. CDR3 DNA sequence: TGTGCCATCAGTGGACTAGCGGGAGATGGAGCCTACGAGCAGTACTTC.

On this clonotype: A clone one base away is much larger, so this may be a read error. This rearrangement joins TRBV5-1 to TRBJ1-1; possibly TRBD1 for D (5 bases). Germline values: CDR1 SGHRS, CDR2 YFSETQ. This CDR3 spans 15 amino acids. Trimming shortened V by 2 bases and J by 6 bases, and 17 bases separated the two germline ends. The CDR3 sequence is CASSFPPGGDSEAFF. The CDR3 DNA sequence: TGCGCCAGCAGCTTCCCACCGGGAGGGGACTCTGAAGCTTTCTTT.

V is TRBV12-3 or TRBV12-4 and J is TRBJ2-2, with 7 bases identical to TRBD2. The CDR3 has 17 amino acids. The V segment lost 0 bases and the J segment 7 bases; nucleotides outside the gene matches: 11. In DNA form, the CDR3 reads TGTGCCAGCAGTTTAGCCTTCAGCGGGAAGCCCTTCGGGGAGCTGTTTTTT. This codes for CASSLAFSGKPFGELFF.

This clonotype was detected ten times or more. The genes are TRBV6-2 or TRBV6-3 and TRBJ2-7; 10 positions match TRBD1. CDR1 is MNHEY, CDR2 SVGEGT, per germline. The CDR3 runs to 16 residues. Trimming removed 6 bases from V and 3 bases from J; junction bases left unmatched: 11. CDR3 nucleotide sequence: TGTGCCAGCAGCCTACATCCCGGGACAGGGGACTACGAGCAGTACTTC. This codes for CASSLHPGTGDYEQYF.

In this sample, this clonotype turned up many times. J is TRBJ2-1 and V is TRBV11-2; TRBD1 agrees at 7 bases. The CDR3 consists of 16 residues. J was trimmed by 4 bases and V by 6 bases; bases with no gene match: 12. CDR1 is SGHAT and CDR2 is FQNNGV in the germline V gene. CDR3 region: CASRRGPGQNYNEQFF. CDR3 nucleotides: TGTGCCAGCAGACGAGGACCGGGACAGAATTACAATGAGCAGTTCTTC.

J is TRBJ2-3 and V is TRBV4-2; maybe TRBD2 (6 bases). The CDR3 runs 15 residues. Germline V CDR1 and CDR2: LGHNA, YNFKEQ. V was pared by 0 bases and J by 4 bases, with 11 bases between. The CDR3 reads CASSQEATSPDTQYF. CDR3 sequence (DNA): TGTGCCAGCAGCCAAGAAGCGACTAGTCCAGATACGCAGTATTTT.

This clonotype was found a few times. CDR3: CASSPGQGPEGDTEAFF. For the CDR3, the DNA is TGTGCCAGCAGCCCAGGACAGGGTCCAGAAGGGGACACTGAAGCTTTCTTT. This sequence joins TRBV6-4 and TRBJ1-1; 8 bases are a match to TRBD1. Germline V gives CDR1 MRHNA, CDR2 SNTAGT. The junction had 15 bases not matched to a gene; V was cut back by 6 bases and J by 3 bases. CDR3 length equals 17 residues.

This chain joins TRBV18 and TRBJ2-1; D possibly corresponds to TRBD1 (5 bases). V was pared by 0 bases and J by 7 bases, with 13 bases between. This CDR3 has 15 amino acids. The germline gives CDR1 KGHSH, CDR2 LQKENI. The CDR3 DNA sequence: TGTGCCAGCTCACCACCGGCAGGGCACGGGAATGAGCAGTTCTTC. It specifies CASSPPAGHGNEQFF.

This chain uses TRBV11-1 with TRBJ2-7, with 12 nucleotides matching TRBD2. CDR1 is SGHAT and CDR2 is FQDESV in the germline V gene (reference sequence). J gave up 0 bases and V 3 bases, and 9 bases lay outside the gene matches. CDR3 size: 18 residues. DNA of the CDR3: TGTGCCAGCAGCTTTCTCCCTGGGACTAGCGGGCTCTCCTACGAGCAGTACTTC. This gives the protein CASSFLPGTSGLSYEQYF.

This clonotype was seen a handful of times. CDR3 loop: CASISGGLDEQYF. In nucleotides, the CDR3 is TGTGCCAGCATCTCAGGGGGTCTCGACGAGCAGTACTTC. The chain links TRBV28 to TRBJ2-7; 7 nucleotides agree with TRBD1. Germline CDR1 reads MDHEN; CDR2 reads SYDVKM. This CDR3 has 13 amino acids. Trimming at V came to 7 bases and at J to 5 bases, leaving 8 bases not matched to a gene.

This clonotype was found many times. The DNA of the CDR3 is TGTGCCAGCAGTTTTAGGACAGGGGAGGCCGGGGAGCTGTTTTTT. Its protein is CASSFRTGEAGELFF. The chain links TRBV28 to TRBJ2-2; 9 nucleotides match TRBD1. The germline V gene encodes CDR1 MDHEN and CDR2 SYDVKM. V was clipped by 3 bases and J by 6 bases; unmatched bases: 5. The CDR3 runs to 15 residues.

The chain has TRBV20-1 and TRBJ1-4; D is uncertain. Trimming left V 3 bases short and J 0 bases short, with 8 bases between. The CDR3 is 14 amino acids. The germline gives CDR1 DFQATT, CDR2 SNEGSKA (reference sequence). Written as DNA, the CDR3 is TGCAGTGCTAGGTGGGGAGCAACTAATGAAAAACTGTTTTTT. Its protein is CSARWGATNEKLFF.

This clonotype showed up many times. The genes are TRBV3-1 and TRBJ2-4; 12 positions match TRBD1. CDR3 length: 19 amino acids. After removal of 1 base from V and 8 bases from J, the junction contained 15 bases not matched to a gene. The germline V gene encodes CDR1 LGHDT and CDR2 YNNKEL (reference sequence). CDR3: CASSQGGTGGNLKGYIQYF. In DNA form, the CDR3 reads TGTGCCAGCAGCCAAGGAGGGACAGGGGGCAATTTAAAGGGGTACATTCAGTACTTC.

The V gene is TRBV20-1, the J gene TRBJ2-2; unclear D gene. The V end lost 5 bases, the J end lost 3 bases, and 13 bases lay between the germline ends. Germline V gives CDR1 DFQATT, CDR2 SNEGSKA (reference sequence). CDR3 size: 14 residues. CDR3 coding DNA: TGCAGTGCTCCGGCTGTTTGGGACACCGGGGAGCTGTTTTTT. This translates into CSAPAVWDTGELFF.

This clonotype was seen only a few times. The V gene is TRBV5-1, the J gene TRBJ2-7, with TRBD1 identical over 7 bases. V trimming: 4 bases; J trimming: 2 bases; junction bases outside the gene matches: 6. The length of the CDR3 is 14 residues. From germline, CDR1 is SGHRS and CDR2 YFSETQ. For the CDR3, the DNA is TGCGCCAGCAGCGCCGGGACAGTCCCCTACGAGCAGTACTTC. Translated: CASSAGTVPYEQYF.

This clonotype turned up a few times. CDR3 protein: CASSVTSGAYEQYF. DNA for the CDR3: TGTGCCAGCAGCGTGACTAGCGGGGCCTACGAGCAGTACTTC. V usage is TRBV25-1 and J usage is TRBJ2-7, with 11 nucleotides matching TRBD2. CDR3 length equals 14 residues. The V segment lost 6 bases and the J segment 2 bases; nucleotides outside the gene matches: 3. Germline V gene sequence: CDR1 MGHDK, CDR2 SYGVNS.

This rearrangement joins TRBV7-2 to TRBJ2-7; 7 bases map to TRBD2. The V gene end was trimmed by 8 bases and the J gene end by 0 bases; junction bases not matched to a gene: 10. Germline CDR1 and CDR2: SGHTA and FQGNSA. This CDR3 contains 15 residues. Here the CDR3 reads CASGKEGGSSYEQYF. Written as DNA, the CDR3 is TGTGCCAGCGGGAAGGAGGGCGGGAGCTCCTACGAGCAGTACTTC.

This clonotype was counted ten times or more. In nucleotides, the CDR3 is TGTGCCAGCCAGGTTGGGACCGGGGAGCTGTTTTTT. It specifies CASQVGTGELFF. The chain has TRBV5-6 and TRBJ2-2; D gene unclear. The V and J ends lost 7 bases and 5 bases respectively, with 9 bases between them. The length of the CDR3 is 12 residues. Germline V CDR1 and CDR2: SGHDT, YYEEEE.